Listed below are T cell receptor beta chains from one sample, sequenced in a study of technical replicates of blood from several donors. Profiled with immunoSEQ multiplex PCR; TCRdb holds only in-frame clones, not every one. The repertoire holds 65,000 to 90,000 clones, with about 86% as singletons. Sequenced material: PBMCs. These receptors came from a human donor in good health. Some clones in this sample may be carry-over from other donors' samples. Both conserved end residues are part of each CDR3. The D gene is left open where the match is weak. The listing skips clone size in some rows; elsewhere it reads once, few, many or a size class.

D gene	V gene	J gene	clone size	CDR3 protein	CDR3 DNA
-	TRBV9	TRBJ2-7	-	CASSVDRDSEQYF	TGTGCCAGCAGCGTAGATCGGGACTCCGAGCAGTACTTC
TRBD1	TRBV18	TRBJ1-2	once	CASSPSVQAGGRGYTF	TGTGCCAGCTCACCATCCGTACAAGCAGGGGGTCGCGGCTACACCTTC
-	TRBV29-1	TRBJ2-1	-	CSVGDGNEQFF	TGCAGCGTTGGAGACGGGAATGAGCAGTTCTTC
-	TRBV27	TRBJ2-3	once	CASSRGSVSTDTQYF	TGTGCCAGCAGTAGAGGGAGTGTTAGCACAGATACGCAGTATTTT
-	TRBV5-6	TRBJ2-5	-	CASRLAKETQYF	TGTGCCAGCAGACTAGCTAAAGAGACCCAGTACTTC
TRBD2	TRBV14	TRBJ2-1	-	CASSQVAGLFNEQFF	TGTGCCAGCAGCCAAGTAGCGGGCCTATTCAATGAGCAGTTCTTC
TRBD2	TRBV6-5	TRBJ2-7	-	CASSYATSGIYEQYF	TGTGCCAGCAGTTATGCGACTAGCGGGATCTACGAGCAGTACTTC
-	TRBV7-2	TRBJ2-5	-	CASSLALRTGETQYF	TGTGCCAGCAGCTTAGCCCTCCGAACGGGAGAGACCCAGTACTTC
TRBD1	TRBV6-5	TRBJ1-5	-	CASKKGQGAQPQHF	TGTGCCAGCAAAAAGGGACAGGGGGCTCAGCCCCAGCATTTT
TRBD2	TRBV19	TRBJ2-2	-	CASTSSGGAYTGELFF	TGTGCCAGTACCTCTAGCGGGGGGGCATACACCGGGGAGCTGTTTTTT
-	TRBV7-9	TRBJ1-4	-	CASSLGDSPGEKLFF	TGTGCCAGCAGCTTAGGGGACTCCCCTGGGGAAAAACTGTTTTTT
-	TRBV9	TRBJ1-2	-	CASSAQGYGYTF	TGTGCCAGCAGCGCACAGGGTTATGGCTACACCTTC
TRBD2	TRBV9	TRBJ2-1	-	CASSVELAGGYNEQFF	TGTGCCAGCAGCGTAGAACTAGCGGGGGGGTACAATGAGCAGTTCTTC
-	TRBV4-3	TRBJ2-1	-	CASSQDSSGGDEQFF	TGCGCCAGCAGCCAAGATTCCAGCGGTGGGGATGAGCAGTTCTTC
-	TRBV4-2	TRBJ2-2	-	CASSQDQPQNTGELFF	TGTGCCAGCAGCCAAGATCAACCACAGAACACCGGGGAGCTGTTTTTT
TRBD1	TRBV27	TRBJ2-1	-	CASNGQGSHNEQFF	TGTGCCAGCAATGGACAGGGGAGTCACAATGAGCAGTTCTTC
TRBD2	TRBV7-2	TRBJ2-6	-	CASSLEGLAASGANVLTF	TGTGCCAGCAGCTTAGAAGGACTAGCGGCCTCTGGGGCCAACGTCCTGACTTTC
TRBD2	TRBV5-4	TRBJ2-7	once	CASSFLQSSGRAYEQYF	TGTGCCAGCAGCTTCTTACAATCTAGCGGGAGAGCCTACGAGCAGTACTTC
-	TRBV29-1	TRBJ2-3	-	CSVKFSDSANWGDTQYF	TGCAGCGTAAAGTTTTCGGACAGTGCGAATTGGGGAGATACGCAGTATTTT
-	TRBV7-9	TRBJ2-1	-	CASSYTLANEQFF	TGTGCCAGCAGCTACACATTAGCCAATGAGCAGTTCTTC
-	TRBV5-4	TRBJ2-5	-	CASSLGGSETQYF	TGTGCCAGCAGCTTGGGCGGCTCCGAGACCCAGTACTTC
TRBD1	TRBV5-4	TRBJ2-7	-	CASSVGTGAYEQYF	TGTGCCAGCAGCGTCGGGACAGGGGCTTACGAGCAGTACTTC
TRBD2	TRBV11-2	TRBJ2-7	once	CASSWGLGDRGYEQYF	TGTGCCAGCAGCTGGGGACTAGGGGATCGAGGATACGAGCAGTACTTC
TRBD2	TRBV30	TRBJ2-1	-	CAWSVFAGGDNEQFF	TGTGCCTGGAGTGTATTTGCGGGAGGGGACAATGAGCAGTTCTTC
TRBD1	TRBV11-2	TRBJ2-7	few	CASSPIRTGKTYEQYF	TGTGCCAGCAGCCCAATTCGGACAGGGAAAACCTACGAGCAGTACTTC
TRBD2	TRBV4-3	TRBJ2-1	-	CASSPGTSNEQFF	TGCGCCAGCAGCCCCGGGACTAGCAATGAGCAGTTCTTC
TRBD2	TRBV2	TRBJ2-1	few	CASIPPSGLAGNEQFF	TGTGCCAGCATTCCCCCTTCGGGACTAGCGGGGAATGAGCAGTTCTTC
-	TRBV29-1	TRBJ2-7	-	CSVRVSSYEQYF	TGCAGCGTTCGGGTATCCTCCTACGAGCAGTACTTC
-	TRBV6-5	TRBJ1-3	-	CASLSSGNTIYF	TGTGCCAGCCTAAGCTCTGGAAACACCATATATTTT
-	TRBV19	TRBJ2-7	-	CASSSGYEQYF	TGTGCCAGTAGTTCAGGGTACGAGCAGTACTTC
-	TRBV30	TRBJ1-6	-	CAWSKEIYNSPLHF	TGTGCCTGGAGTAAAGAGATTTATAATTCACCCCTCCACTTT
-	TRBV7-8	TRBJ1-4	-	CASSPRGLQGFREKLFF	TGTGCCAGCAGCCCACGAGGGCTACAGGGCTTCCGTGAAAAACTGTTTTTT